The text below deals with one TCR beta chain. No antigen is known for it. Per the germline V gene, CDR1 is MDHEN and CDR2 is SYDVKM. This CDR3 spans 14 amino acids. Trimming removed 2 bases from V and 3 bases from J, with 10 bases in between. This record belongs to a study of T cell responses to AZD1222 COVID-19 vaccine. Study-wide results and limits: Every sample of the repertoires postdated the peak T cell response. The study reported that nearly half of spike-specific TCRs target unmutated variant regions. Receipt of two AZD1222 doses was followed by a rise in Spike-specific TCR breadth and depth. Donors, mostly white British, included more females; clonal diversity was possibly underestimated.

This table comes from immunoSEQ multiplex PCR, and its TCRdb copy is limited to in-frame clones, with some not included. This table holds around 140,000 clones, about 89% found once. The chain recombines TRBV28 with TRBJ1-2, with D tentatively TRBD1 (6 bases). This receptor was obtained from an adult who received the MenACWY meningococcal vaccine as a control. Material: peripheral blood, obtained 28 days after the second dose of the MenACWY control vaccine. CDR3 bases: TGTGCCAGCAGTTTACCACAGGGCCACTATGGCTACACCTTC. The encoded protein is CASSLPQGHYGYTF.